This T cell receptor (beta chain) stems from a study of shared clonotypes between healthy human individuals. About the research overall: Serving as donors were two women and three men, whose ages spanned 18 to 49. Overall study results and limits: Despite large depth, rarefaction showed incomplete sorted-subset sequencing.

Splitting the CD4+ cells yielded a CD45RA+ naive subset and a CD45RA-negative memory subset. This table comes from immunoSEQ multiplex PCR, and its TCRdb copy is limited to in-frame clones, with some not included. The table includes some 2,000,000 clones, about 95% detected once. Trimming at V came to 2 bases and at J to 11 bases, leaving 19 bases not matched to a gene. From germline, CDR1 is GTSNPN and CDR2 SVGIG (reference sequence). The CDR3 covers 18 residues. Points on this clone: Its specificity is unknown.

The gene calls are TRBV30 and TRBJ1-6, with TRBD1 matching 9 bases. Sequencing used naive CD4+ T cells sorted from blood. Documented subset: CD45RA+ positively selected. This sequence was found in a man in his late teens or twenties in good health. The CDR3 sequence: CAWSHPGQGTFGGAPLHF. CDR3 sequence (DNA): TGTGCCTGGAGTCATCCGGGACAGGGAACATTTGGGGGGGCACCCCTCCACTTT.